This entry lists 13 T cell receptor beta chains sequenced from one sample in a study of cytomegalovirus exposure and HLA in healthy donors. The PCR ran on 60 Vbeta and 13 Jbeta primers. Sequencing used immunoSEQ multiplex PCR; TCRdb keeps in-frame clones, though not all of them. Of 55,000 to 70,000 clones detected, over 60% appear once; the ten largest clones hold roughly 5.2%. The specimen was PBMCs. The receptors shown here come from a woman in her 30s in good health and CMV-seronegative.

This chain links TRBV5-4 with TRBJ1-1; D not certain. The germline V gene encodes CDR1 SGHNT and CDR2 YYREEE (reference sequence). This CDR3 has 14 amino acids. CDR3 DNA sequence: TGTGCGCCCGGAGGGTCCCTCGTGCACACTGAAGCTTTCTTT. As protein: CAPGGSLVHTEAFF.

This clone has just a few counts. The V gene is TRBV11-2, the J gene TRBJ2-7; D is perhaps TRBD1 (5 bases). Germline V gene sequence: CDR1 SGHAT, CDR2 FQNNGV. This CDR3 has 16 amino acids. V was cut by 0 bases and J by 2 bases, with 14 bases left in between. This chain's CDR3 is CASSLDRAITAYEQYV. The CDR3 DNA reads TGTGCCAGCAGCTTAGACAGGGCCATTACTGCCTACGAGCAGTACGTC.

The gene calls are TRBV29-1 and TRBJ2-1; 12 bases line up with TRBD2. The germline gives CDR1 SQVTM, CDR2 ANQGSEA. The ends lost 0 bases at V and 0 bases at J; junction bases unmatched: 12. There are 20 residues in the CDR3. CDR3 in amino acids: CSVEDLTSGRPGSSYNEQFF. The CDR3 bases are TGCAGCGTTGAAGACCTCACTAGCGGGAGGCCCGGGAGCTCCTACAATGAGCAGTTCTTC.

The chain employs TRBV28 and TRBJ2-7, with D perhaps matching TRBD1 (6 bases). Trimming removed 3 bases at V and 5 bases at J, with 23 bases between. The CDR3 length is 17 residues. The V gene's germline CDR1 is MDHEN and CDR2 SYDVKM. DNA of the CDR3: TGTGCCAGCAGTTTTCGGGCCTTTGTCAGGGGAATGCACGAGCAGTACTTC. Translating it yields CASSFRAFVRGMHEQYF.

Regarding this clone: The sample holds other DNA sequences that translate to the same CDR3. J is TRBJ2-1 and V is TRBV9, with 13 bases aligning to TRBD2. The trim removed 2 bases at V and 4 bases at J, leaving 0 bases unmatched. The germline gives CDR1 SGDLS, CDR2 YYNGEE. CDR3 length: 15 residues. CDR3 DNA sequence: TGTGCCAGCAGCGTGGGACTAGCGGGGTACAATGAGCAGTTCTTC. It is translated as CASSVGLAGYNEQFF.

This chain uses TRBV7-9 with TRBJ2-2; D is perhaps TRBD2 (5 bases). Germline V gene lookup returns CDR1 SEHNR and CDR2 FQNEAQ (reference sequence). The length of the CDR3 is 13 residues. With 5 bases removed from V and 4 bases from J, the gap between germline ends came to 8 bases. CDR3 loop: CASSPEGTGELFF. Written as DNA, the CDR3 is TGTGCCAGCAGCCCAGAGGGCACCGGGGAGCTGTTTTTT.

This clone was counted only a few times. This CDR3 reads CASRRGHELQETQYF. The CDR3 region has the DNA TGTGCCAGCAGAAGAGGCCACGAGCTCCAAGAGACCCAGTACTTC. The chain combines TRBV2 with TRBJ2-5; no clear D gene. Germline CDR1 reads SNHLY; CDR2 reads FYNNEI. This CDR3 spans 15 amino acids. Trimming took 6 bases from V and 1 from J, leaving 15 bases between them.

The CDR3 region has the DNA TGTGCCAGCAGCTTAGGAGGGACAGTCGACGAGCAGTACTTC. The encoded protein is CASSLGGTVDEQYF. V is TRBV7-9 and J is TRBJ2-7, with 7 bases that match TRBD1. This CDR3 has 14 residues. Germline-derived CDR1 and CDR2 are SEHNR and FQNEAQ (reference sequence). The V gene end was trimmed by 1 base and the J gene end by 5 bases; junction bases not matched to a gene: 5.

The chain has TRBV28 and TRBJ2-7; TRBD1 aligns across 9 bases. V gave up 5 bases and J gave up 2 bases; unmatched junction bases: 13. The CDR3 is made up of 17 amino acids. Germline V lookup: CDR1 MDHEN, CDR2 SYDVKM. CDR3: CASSPQNRGPLAYEQYF. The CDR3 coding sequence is TGTGCCAGCAGTCCACAAAACAGGGGGCCCTTGGCCTACGAGCAGTACTTC.

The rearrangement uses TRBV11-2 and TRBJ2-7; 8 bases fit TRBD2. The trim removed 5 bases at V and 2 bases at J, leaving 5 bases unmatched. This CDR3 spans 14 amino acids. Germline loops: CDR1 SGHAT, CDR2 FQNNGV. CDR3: CASSPAGGAYEQYF. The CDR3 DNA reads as TGTGCCAGCAGCCCCGCCGGGGGGGCCTACGAGCAGTACTTC.

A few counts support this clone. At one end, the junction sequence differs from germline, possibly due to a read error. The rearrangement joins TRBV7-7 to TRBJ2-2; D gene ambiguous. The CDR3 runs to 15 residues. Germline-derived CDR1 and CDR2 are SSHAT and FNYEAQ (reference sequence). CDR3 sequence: CASSLDMELSGELFF. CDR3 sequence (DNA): TGTGCTAGCAGCTTAGATATGGAGCTCTCCGGGGAGCTGTTTTTT.

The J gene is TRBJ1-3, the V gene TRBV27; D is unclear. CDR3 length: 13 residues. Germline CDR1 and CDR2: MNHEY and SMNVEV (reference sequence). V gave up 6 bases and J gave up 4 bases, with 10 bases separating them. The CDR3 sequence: CASRTSNGNTIYF. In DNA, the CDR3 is TGTGCCAGCAGGACAAGCAACGGAAACACCATATATTTT.

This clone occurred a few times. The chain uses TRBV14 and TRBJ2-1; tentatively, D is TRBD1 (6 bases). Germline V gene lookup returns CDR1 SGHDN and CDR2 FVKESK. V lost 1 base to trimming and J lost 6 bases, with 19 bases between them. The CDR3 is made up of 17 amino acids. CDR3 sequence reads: CASSQVRIQGKGNEQFF. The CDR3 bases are TGTGCCAGCAGCCAAGTGAGGATACAGGGTAAAGGCAATGAGCAGTTCTTC. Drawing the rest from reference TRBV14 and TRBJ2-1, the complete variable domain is EAGVTQFPSHSVIEKGQTVTLRCDPISGHDNLYWYRRVMGKEIKFLLHFVKESKQDESGMPNNRFLAERTGGTYSTLKVQPAELEDSGVYFCASSQVRIQGKGNEQFFGPGTRLTVL.